Each of the 30 T cell receptor beta chains below was sequenced from the same sample in a study of blood T cell repertoires in COVID-19 (dated by TCRdb to about 2020). Library method: the immunoSEQ multiplex PCR assay. Imported from immuneACCESS, the table was reduced by TCRdb to in-frame sequences with V and J called. These copies leave out some clones; in studies compared against another copy, an unresolved V gene accounts for under half, and the cause of the remainder is not known. The sample table shows about 140,000 clones, and 80% to 85% are seen once. The ten biggest clones cover about 8% of the sample. Input material: peripheral blood. These receptors were taken from a human donor in a cohort sampled during active COVID-19.

The chain is built from TRBV7-9 and TRBJ2-1; D possibly corresponds to TRBD2 (5 bases). The length of the CDR3 is 14 residues. The ends were cut back, 1 base at V and 2 bases at J, with 6 bases in the middle. The germline CDR1 and CDR2 sequences are SEHNR and FQNEAQ (reference sequence). The CDR3 here is CASSLGGTYNEQFF. In DNA form, the CDR3 reads TGTGCCAGCAGCTTAGGAGGGACCTACAATGAGCAGTTCTTC.

This chain links TRBV18 with TRBJ1-1; 7 nucleotides align to TRBD1. The length of the CDR3 is 14 residues. V lost 3 bases to trimming and J lost 3 bases; unmatched junction nucleotides: 4. Germline CDR1 reads KGHSH; CDR2 reads LQKENI. The CDR3 bases are TGTGCCAGCTCACCTTCGACAGGGCACACTGAAGCTTTCTTT. Its translation is CASSPSTGHTEAFF.

The V gene is TRBV19, the J gene TRBJ1-2; 8 bases match TRBD1. Germline lookup yields CDR1 LNHDA and CDR2 SQIVND (reference sequence). V gave up 10 bases and J gave up 4 bases; unmatched junction bases: 20. There are 17 residues in the CDR3. This CDR3 reads CATSFGQGGPIGYGYTF. CDR3 DNA: TGTGCCACGAGTTTCGGACAGGGAGGCCCCATCGGCTATGGCTACACCTTC.

This chain links TRBV5-1 with TRBJ2-6; no clear D gene. The CDR3 consists of 15 residues. The germline V gene has CDR1 SGHRS and CDR2 YFSETQ. The germline V and J ends were trimmed by 2 bases and 0 bases, with 6 bases remaining between them. In nucleotides, the CDR3 is TGCGCCAGCAGCTTAACAAACTCTGGGGCCAACGTCCTGACTTTC. It encodes CASSLTNSGANVLTF. Supplemented by reference TRBV5-1 and TRBJ2-6, the full variable domain reads KAGVTQTPRYLIKTRGQQVTLSCSPISGHRSVSWYQQTPGQGLQFLFEYFSETQRNKGNFPGRFSGRQFSNSRSEMNVSTLELGDSALYLCASSLTNSGANVLTFGAGSRLTVL.

The chain uses TRBV19 and TRBJ2-6; weak D call: TRBD2 (5 bases). CDR3 length: 15 residues. The V and J ends lost 11 bases and 2 bases respectively, with 16 bases between them. Germline lookup yields CDR1 LNHDA and CDR2 SQIVND (reference sequence). Written as DNA, the CDR3 is TGTGCCTCCGGCGGGTGGGGTACTGGGGCCAACGTCCTGACTTTC. This codes for CASGGWGTGANVLTF.

This clone is a singleton in its sample. V gene TRBV18 combines with J gene TRBJ1-3, with unresolved D. V lost 3 bases and J lost 8, with 17 bases in between. The CDR3 has 15 residues. The germline V gene has CDR1 KGHSH and CDR2 LQKENI. CDR3 sequence: CASSPQQEVTDTIYF. CDR3 DNA: TGTGCCAGCTCACCGCAACAAGAGGTAACGGACACCATATATTTT. Drawing the rest from reference TRBV18 and TRBJ1-3, the complete variable domain is NAGVMQNPRHLVRRRGQEARLRCSPMKGHSHVYWYRQLPEEGLKFMVYLQKENIIDESGMPKERFSAEFPKEGPSILRIQQVVRGDSAAYFCASSPQQEVTDTIYFGEGSWLTVV.

This chain uses TRBV28 with TRBJ1-1; D perhaps matches TRBD1 (5 bases). Germline V CDR1 and CDR2: MDHEN, SYDVKM. Trimming pared 6 bases from V and 0 bases from J, leaving 20 bases between. The CDR3 loop spans 17 amino acids. CDR3: CASSRGGGVELNTEAFF. The CDR3 coding sequence is TGTGCCAGCAGCCGCGGTGGGGGGGTTGAATTGAACACTGAAGCTTTCTTT.

This chain uses TRBV3-1 (or the pseudogene TRBV3-2) with TRBJ2-3, with 12 bases aligning to TRBD2. The V segment lost 5 bases and the J segment 5 bases; nucleotides outside the gene matches: 11. This CDR3 contains 17 residues. The germline CDR1 and CDR2 sequences are LGHDT and YNNKEL (reference sequence). CDR3 nucleotide sequence: TGTGCCAGCAGCTCTAGACCTAGCGGGGGGGCCGGAGATACGCAGTATTTT. Its translation: CASSSRPSGGAGDTQYF.

The chain uses TRBV4-1 and TRBJ2-4; perhaps TRBD2 as D (6 bases). Trimming took off 0 bases at V and 8 bases at J, with 8 bases between the two ends. CDR3 length: 13 amino acids. From germline, CDR1 is MGHRA and CDR2 YSYEKL. The CDR3 nucleotides are TGCGCCAGCAGCCAAGATGGGGGGTACATTCAGTACTTC. Amino acid sequence: CASSQDGGYIQYF.

The chain joins TRBV6-5 to TRBJ1-1; D is unresolved. This CDR3 region has 14 residues. CDR1 is MNHEY and CDR2 is SVGAGI in the germline V gene. With 0 bases removed from V and 5 bases from J, the gap between germline ends came to 10 bases. This CDR3 is CASSYSEGMTEAFF. CDR3 DNA: TGTGCCAGCAGTTACTCGGAGGGTATGACTGAAGCTTTCTTT.

The chain carries TRBV20-1 and TRBJ2-7; D perhaps matches TRBD1 (5 bases). CDR3 length: 11 residues. Trimming stripped 3 bases from V and 5 bases from J, with 8 bases between. Germline-derived CDR1 and CDR2 are DFQATT and SNEGSKA (reference sequence). The CDR3 sequence: CSARGPHEQYF. The CDR3 bases are TGCAGTGCTAGGGGGCCTCACGAGCAGTACTTC.

The chain recombines TRBV5-1 with TRBJ2-5, with 14 bases lining up with TRBD2. V lost 4 bases and J lost 8; bases outside the gene matches: 7. Germline assignment: CDR1 SGHRS and CDR2 YFSETQ. This CDR3 has 15 residues. CDR3 DNA sequence: TGCGCCAGCAGCATAGGACTAGCGGGGGGAGGAACCCAGTACTTC. Translation gives CASSIGLAGGGTQYF.

A single count supports this clone. This chain links TRBV2 with TRBJ1-2, with D possibly being TRBD1 (6 bases). V gave up 8 bases and J gave up 0 bases, with 7 bases separating them. Germline CDR1 SNHLY, CDR2 FYNNEI. The CDR3 has 12 residues. The CDR3 bases are TGTGCCAGCGGGGGCTCTAACTATGGCTACACCTTC. Encoded protein: CASGGSNYGYTF.

This clone occurred a few times. This chain connects TRBV4-2 to TRBJ1-3; the D is unclear. The V gene lost 1 base and the J gene lost 0 bases, with 7 bases spanning the gap. The CDR3 totals 15 residues. Germline assignment: CDR1 LGHNA and CDR2 YNFKEQ. CDR3 nucleotides: TGTGCCAGCAGCCAAGCCGACAACTCTGGAAACACCATATATTTT. Translating it yields CASSQADNSGNTIYF.

V is TRBV6-5 and J is TRBJ2-7; 8 nucleotides agree with TRBD2. Trimming cost V 4 bases and J 2 bases; bases outside gene matches: 4. The germline gives CDR1 MNHEY, CDR2 SVGAGI. This CDR3 spans 14 amino acids. The CDR3 reads CASSSAGGAYEQYF. CDR3 sequence (DNA): TGTGCCAGCAGTTCCGCGGGGGGAGCCTACGAGCAGTACTTC.

This clone was detected ten times or more. The chain joins TRBV5-4 to TRBJ2-4; 7 bases are a match to TRBD1. This CDR3 has 14 residues. Germline assignment: CDR1 SGHNT and CDR2 YYREEE (reference sequence). The ends lost 4 bases at V and 6 bases at J; junction bases unmatched: 7. CDR3 nucleotides: TGTGCCAGCAGCGCACGACAGGGTGGAAACATTCAGTACTTC. Translated: CASSARQGGNIQYF.

A single count supports this clone. The chain couples TRBV6-5 to TRBJ1-3; 7 bases line up with TRBD1. With V trimmed by 6 bases and J by 5 bases, 7 bases remained unmatched. CDR3 size: 14 residues. Germline V CDR1 and CDR2: MNHEY, SVGAGI. The CDR3 loop is CASRPDRARNTIYF. The CDR3 DNA is TGTGCCAGCAGACCCGACAGGGCTCGAAACACCATATATTTT.

The count of this clone is one. The chain uses TRBV15 and TRBJ2-7, with TRBD2 matching over 10 bases. Looked up from germline, CDR1 is LNHNV and CDR2 is YYDKDF (reference sequence). This CDR3 spans 16 amino acids. With 1 base clipped from V and 4 bases from J, the junction kept 7 bases outside the gene matches. CDR3 in amino acids: CATSRVRTSGPYEQYF. DNA for the CDR3: TGTGCCACCAGCAGAGTCCGGACTAGCGGACCATACGAGCAGTACTTC.

The rearrangement joins TRBV6-5 to TRBJ2-3, with no clear D. The CDR3 sequence is 12 residues long. The V and J ends lost 5 bases and 6 bases respectively, with 9 bases between them. The germline CDR1 and CDR2 sequences are MNHEY and SVGAGI. The CDR3 sequence: CASSKTRDTQYF. The DNA of the CDR3 is TGTGCCAGCAGTAAAACCCGGGATACGCAGTATTTT.

The chain has TRBV29-1 and TRBJ2-7; D possibly corresponds to TRBD1 (6 bases). Germline V CDR1 and CDR2: SQVTM, ANQGSEA. The CDR3 is made up of 14 amino acids. Between the trimmed V and J ends, which lost 7 bases and 3 bases, there was a span of 19 bases. As DNA, the CDR3 is TGCAGCGCCCAAGCCGACAGGTCTAGCTACGAGCAGTACTTC. Amino acids: CSAQADRSSYEQYF.

The chain is built from TRBV29-1 and TRBJ1-2; tentatively, D is TRBD1 (5 bases). CDR3 length: 13 amino acids. Looked up from germline, CDR1 is SQVTM and CDR2 is ANQGSEA. The V end lost 0 bases, the J end lost 4 bases, and 9 bases lay between the germline ends. Here the CDR3 DNA reads TGCAGCGTTGAAGACGGGGGAAGCTATGGCTACACCTTC. It is translated as CSVEDGGSYGYTF.

This clone was recorded only once. V usage is TRBV7-6 and J usage is TRBJ1-5; D unresolved. V lost 6 bases to trimming and J lost 0 bases, with 21 bases between them. The CDR3 has 18 amino acids. Germline values: CDR1 SGHVS, CDR2 FNYEAQ. The CDR3 region is CASSTDPVRRYSNQPQHF. CDR3 in DNA: TGTGCCAGCAGTACAGATCCCGTTCGCCGTTATAGCAATCAGCCCCAGCATTTT.

The chain has TRBV4-2 and TRBJ2-6; 7 bases align to TRBD1. The CDR3 extends over 19 amino acids. CDR1 and CDR2 from the germline V gene are LGHNA and YNFKEQ. V shed 5 bases, J shed 1 base, and the junction held 14 bases outside the gene matches. DNA for the CDR3: TGTGCCAGCAGCGGACTTAGGGACAGCGACTTTTCTGGGGCCAACGTCCTGACTTTC. Translating it yields CASSGLRDSDFSGANVLTF.

V is TRBV27 and J is TRBJ1-4; possibly TRBD1 for D (5 bases). The germline V gene has CDR1 MNHEY and CDR2 SMNVEV (reference sequence). Deletions cut 4 bases from V and 8 bases from J, with 14 bases between. CDR3 size: 14 residues. The CDR3 protein is CASSSGATREKLFF. The CDR3 DNA sequence: TGTGCCAGCAGTTCTGGGGCTACCCGGGAAAAACTGTTTTTT.

J is TRBJ2-3 and V is TRBV5-1; 12 bases match TRBD2. CDR1 SGHRS and CDR2 YFSETQ come from the germline V gene. This CDR3 region has 15 residues. J was trimmed by 3 bases and V by 3 bases; bases with no gene match: 2. CDR3 sequence (DNA): TGCGCCAGCAGCTCTAGCGGGGGGGTGACAGATACGCAGTATTTT. It specifies CASSSSGGVTDTQYF.

The genes are TRBV6-5 and TRBJ1-2; D may be TRBD1 (6 bases). V lost 7 bases and J lost 6, with 15 bases in between. CDR3 length: 13 residues. Germline assignment: CDR1 MNHEY and CDR2 SVGAGI. CDR3 nucleotides: TGTGCCAGCAAGATGGACAGACGTGATGGCTACACCTTC. This codes for CASKMDRRDGYTF.

The chain links TRBV5-6 to TRBJ1-5; possible D gene TRBD1, 6 bases. Germline V gene data show CDR1 as SGHDT and CDR2 as YYEEEE. The CDR3 sequence is 14 residues long. V was clipped by 4 bases and J by 3 bases, with 11 bases between them. The CDR3, as DNA: TGTGCCAGCAGCACCGGACAGTACAATCAGCCCCAGCATTTT. This codes for CASSTGQYNQPQHF. Using reference TRBV5-6 and TRBJ1-5 for the parts outside the CDR3, the full variable domain is DAGVTQSPTHLIKTRGQQVTLRCSPKSGHDTVSWYQQALGQGPQFIFQYYEEEERQRGNFPDRFSGHQFPNYSSELNVNALLLGDSALYLCASSTGQYNQPQHFGDGTRLSIL.

This chain uses TRBV2 with TRBJ1-2; no clear D gene. CDR1 and CDR2 (germline): SNHLY, FYNNEI. This CDR3 contains 13 residues. V was pared by 7 bases and J by 2 bases, with 11 bases between. The CDR3: CASTRNGNYGYTF. The DNA for the CDR3 is TGTGCCAGCACTAGGAACGGCAACTATGGCTACACCTTC.

V gene TRBV7-6 combines with J gene TRBJ2-5; D might be TRBD2 (7 bases). CDR1 SGHVS and CDR2 FNYEAQ come from the germline V gene. The CDR3 runs 15 residues. Trimming removed 5 bases at V and 4 bases at J, with 17 bases between. The CDR3: CASSRLGGGLETQYF. DNA of the CDR3: TGTGCCAGCAGCCGACTTGGCGGGGGCTTAGAGACCCAGTACTTC.

A word on this clone: A read error may produce the germline difference seen at one junction end. The V and J genes are TRBV6-5 and TRBJ2-3, with TRBD1 as a possible D gene (5 bases). The CDR3 runs 14 residues. The germline gives CDR1 MNHEY, CDR2 SVGAGI. The CDR3 protein is CASTYRRFTDTQYF. The CDR3, as DNA: TGTGCCAGCACTTACAGGAGATTCACAGATACGCAGTATTTT.